This T cell receptor beta chain was captured in a study of T cells in Graves' hyperthyroidism and ophthalmopathy. This clonotype was recorded at least ten times. CDR1 is SGDLS, CDR2 YYNGEE, per germline. Trimming took 5 bases from V and 0 from J; bases not matched to a gene: 13. This CDR3 is 17 amino acids long. It was RNA transcripts that yielded the amplified TCR beta CDR3 regions. First-round RT-PCR targeting the TCR CDR3 was performed with the HTBI primer set. Using its own MiXCR run on the multiplex PCR reads, TCRdb lists one record per CDR3 protein. The data hold about 680,000 distinct CDR3 sequences, with roughly 32% observed a single time.

The receptor's source is a woman aged 40 to 50 with Graves' hyperthyroidism. The chain recombines TRBV9 with TRBJ2-7, with 8 bases fitting TRBD1. Source material: blood. The CDR3 sequence: CASSNLGYRGSSYEQYF. The CDR3 nucleotides are TGTGCCAGCAGTAATCTTGGCTACAGGGGGAGCTCCTACGAGCAGTACTTC.